This is a list of T cell receptor beta chains from one sample in a study of radiotherapy plus CTLA-4 blockade in lung cancer. Libraries were prepared by immunoSEQ multiplex PCR; TCRdb keeps only in-frame clonotypes and omits some of them. The data contain tens of thousands of clones, 88% of them seen just once; the ten biggest clones take up 7.8%. Sequenced material: peripheral blood, taken from a patient treated with radiotherapy plus ipilimumab. These receptors all come from a human donor with non-small cell lung cancer whose response to radiotherapy plus ipilimumab could not be evaluated. Each CDR3 is given with its conserved first and last residue. The D gene is left open where the match is weak. Clone size is shown for a subset of rows, as once, few, many or a class of expanded clone.

v_call	j_call	clone_size	d_call	cdr3_aa	cdr3_nt
TRBV10-2	TRBJ1-1	-	-	CASLSGRLGGDTEAFF	TGCGCCAGCCTCTCTGGGCGCCTCGGGGGAGACACTGAAGCTTTCTTT
TRBV7-2	TRBJ2-3	-	TRBD1	CASRDGTGSLSTQYF	TGTGCCAGCAGGGACGGGACAGGGTCACTCAGTACGCAGTATTTT
TRBV5-1	TRBJ2-5	-	TRBD2	CASSLEGLAGEETQYF	TGCGCCAGCAGCTTGGAGGGCCTAGCGGGAGAAGAGACCCAGTACTTC
TRBV9	TRBJ2-1	-	TRBD2	CASSVREFSYNEQFF	TGTGCCAGCAGCGTGCGGGAGTTCTCCTACAATGAGCAGTTCTTC
TRBV11-2	TRBJ2-7	-	-	CASSLDSGEQYF	TGTGCCAGCAGCTTAGACAGCGGCGAGCAGTACTTC
TRBV6-8	TRBJ2-1	-	TRBD2	CASSPPGLAGGGDEQFF	TGTGCCAGCAGTCCCCCTGGACTAGCGGGGGGTGGGGATGAGCAGTTCTTC
TRBV21-1	TRBJ2-1	few	-	CASSARQGAGNEQFF	TGTGCCAGCAGCGCCCGACAGGGAGCTGGCAATGAGCAGTTCTTC
TRBV7-2	TRBJ2-7	-	-	CASSLQGYEQYF	TGTGCCAGCAGCTTACAGGGGTACGAGCAGTACTTC
TRBV4-3	TRBJ2-2	few	TRBD2	CASSRLLAGTYTGELFF	TGCGCCAGCAGCCGTCTCTTAGCGGGGACCTACACCGGGGAGCTGTTTTTT
TRBV7-2	TRBJ2-7	once	-	CASSLGSGAYEQYF	TGTGCCAGCAGCTTAGGGTCAGGGGCCTACGAGCAGTACTTC
TRBV7-2	TRBJ2-3	-	-	CASSGGSTDTQYF	TGTGCCAGCAGTGGTGGCAGCACAGATACGCAGTATTTT
TRBV19	TRBJ1-1	-	TRBD1	CASSIRPDRGVTEAFF	TGTGCCAGTAGTATACGCCCCGACAGGGGGGTAACTGAAGCTTTCTTT
TRBV19	TRBJ2-3	-	TRBD1	CASSIGYRGPSDTQYF	TGTGCCAGTAGTATCGGGTACAGGGGGCCATCAGATACGCAGTATTTT
TRBV5-6	TRBJ1-5	-	-	CASSFSGNQPQHF	TGTGCCAGCAGCTTCTCGGGGAATCAGCCCCAGCATTTT
TRBV7-9	TRBJ2-2	-	-	CASSLNPGARTGELFF	TGTGCCAGCAGCTTAAACCCGGGAGCACGCACCGGGGAGCTGTTTTTT
TRBV13	TRBJ2-1	-	TRBD2	CASSLGGRALNEQFF	TGTGCCAGCAGCTTAGGCGGGAGGGCCCTTAATGAGCAGTTCTTC
TRBV2	TRBJ2-3	-	TRBD1	CASSLRTGGSTDTQYF	TGTGCCAGCAGTCTCCGGACAGGGGGTAGCACAGATACGCAGTATTTT
TRBV7-6	TRBJ2-7	-	TRBD2	CASSLLAGSYEQYF	TGTGCCAGCAGCCTACTAGCGGGGTCCTACGAGCAGTACTTC
TRBV7-8	TRBJ1-5	-	TRBD1	CASSPRRTGQNQPQHF	TGTGCCAGCAGCCCTAGGCGGACAGGGCAAAATCAGCCCCAGCATTTT
TRBV19	TRBJ2-4	-	TRBD2	CASSISASGRGFVGNIQYF	TGTGCCAGTAGTATCTCGGCTAGCGGGAGGGGCTTCGTGGGAAACATTCAGTACTTC
TRBV28	TRBJ2-2	-	TRBD2	CASSPMLAGGSTGELFF	TGTGCCAGCAGTCCGATGCTAGCGGGAGGAAGCACCGGGGAGCTGTTTTTT
TRBV10-2	TRBJ1-5	-	TRBD1	CATGDRGGNQPQHF	TGCGCCACAGGTGACAGGGGAGGCAATCAGCCCCAGCATTTT
TRBV7-8	TRBJ2-5	-	-	CASSLVTGGGQETQYF	TGTGCCAGCAGCTTAGTAACAGGGGGGGGACAAGAGACCCAGTACTTC
TRBV11-3	TRBJ2-1	-	-	CASSLDQGASYEQFF	TGTGCCAGCAGCTTAGATCAAGGAGCCAGCTATGAGCAGTTCTTC
TRBV11-2	TRBJ2-7	few	-	CASSPQAHTYEQYF	TGTGCCAGCAGCCCCCAGGCCCACACTTACGAGCAGTACTTC
TRBV2	TRBJ1-5	-	-	CASSEQEGHQPQHF	TGTGCCAGCAGTGAACAGGAGGGACATCAGCCCCAGCATTTT
TRBV5-4	TRBJ2-7	-	-	CASSFQGSYEQYF	TGTGCCAGCAGCTTTCAGGGGTCCTACGAGCAGTACTTC
TRBV28	TRBJ1-1	-	-	CASSFRGVGNTEAFF	TGTGCCAGCAGTTTCCGGGGGGTTGGGAACACTGAAGCTTTCTTT
TRBV29-1	TRBJ2-5	-	-	CSVDGAEETQYF	TGCAGCGTTGACGGAGCAGAAGAGACCCAGTACTTC
TRBV19	TRBJ1-1	-	-	CASKKGDLNTEAFF	TGTGCCAGTAAAAAGGGGGACCTAAACACTGAAGCTTTCTTT
TRBV29-1	TRBJ1-2	-	-	CSGGWPPSF	TGCAGCGGCGGATGGCCTCCTAGTTTC
TRBV18	TRBJ1-6	-	-	CASSSLSSPLHF	TGTGCCAGCTCAAGCCTAAGCTCACCCCTCCACTTT
TRBV28	TRBJ1-5	-	-	CASSLSVNQPQHF	TGTGCCAGCAGTTTATCAGTAAATCAGCCCCAGCATTTT
TRBV5-6	TRBJ2-1	once	-	CASSLEALSDEDNEQFF	TGTGCCAGCAGCTTGGAAGCCCTATCAGACGAGGACAATGAGCAGTTCTTC
TRBV7-8	TRBJ2-1	few	TRBD2	CASSSRRLADNEQFF	TGTGCCAGCAGCTCCAGGCGGCTAGCGGACAATGAGCAGTTCTTC
TRBV5-1	TRBJ2-5	-	TRBD1	CASRIDRERETQYF	TGCGCCAGCAGAATCGACAGGGAGAGAGAGACCCAGTACTTC
TRBV4-1	TRBJ2-7	few	TRBD2	CASSQGLARSYEQYF	TGTGCCAGCAGCCAAGGACTAGCGAGGTCCTACGAGCAGTACTTC
TRBV19	TRBJ2-7	once	-	CASSARQDSSYEQYF	TGTGCCAGTAGTGCGAGACAGGACTCCTCCTACGAGCAGTACTTC
TRBV20-1	TRBJ1-2	-	TRBD1	CRAGTGYGYTF	TGCAGGGCCGGGACAGGCTATGGCTACACCTTC
TRBV4-3	TRBJ2-3	-	-	CASSLRGSADTQYF	TGCGCCAGCAGCCTTAGGGGATCTGCGGATACGCAGTATTTT
TRBV4-3	TRBJ2-1	-	TRBD2	CASSQGLAGGNEQFF	TGCGCCAGCAGCCAAGGGCTAGCGGGAGGCAATGAGCAGTTCTTC
TRBV29-1	TRBJ2-4	once	TRBD1	CSVVGTGLTKNIQYF	TGCAGCGTTGTAGGGACAGGGCTTACCAAAAACATTCAGTACTTC
TRBV6-1	TRBJ1-2	-	TRBD1	CASSEGDRVLIPANYGYTF	TGTGCCAGCAGTGAAGGAGACAGGGTATTAATCCCAGCTAACTATGGCTACACCTTC
TRBV7-9	TRBJ1-1	-	TRBD1	CASSLQGASTEAFF	TGTGCCAGCAGCTTACAGGGGGCAAGCACTGAAGCTTTCTTT
TRBV6-1	TRBJ2-5	-	-	CASKDKYAETQYF	TGTGCCAGCAAGGACAAATACGCAGAGACCCAGTACTTC
TRBV5-1	TRBJ1-2	once	TRBD1	CASSLAGTGEFYGYTF	TGCGCCAGCAGCTTGGCTGGGACAGGGGAGTTCTATGGCTACACCTTC
TRBV5-1	TRBJ2-3	-	TRBD2	CASSLGGLGGNTQYF	TGCGCCAGCAGCTTGGGGGGACTAGGTGGGAATACGCAGTATTTT
TRBV28	TRBJ2-6	-	-	CASRLAASAGANVLTF	TGTGCCAGCAGACTGGCGGCCAGCGCTGGGGCCAACGTCCTGACTTTC
TRBV7-2	TRBJ2-5	-	-	CASSLPDRKETQYF	TGTGCCAGCAGCTTACCCGACAGGAAGGAGACCCAGTACTTC
TRBV5-6	TRBJ2-3	-	TRBD2	CASSFLLAGMTDTQYF	TGTGCCAGCAGCTTTCTCCTAGCGGGAATGACAGATACGCAGTATTTT
TRBV5-5	TRBJ1-2	-	-	CASSLGGLMGYGYTF	TGTGCCAGCAGCTTGGGGGGGCTTATGGGGTATGGCTACACCTTC
TRBV29-1	TRBJ1-2	-	TRBD1	CSVGDRAWTYGYTF	TGCAGCGTTGGGGACAGGGCTTGGACCTATGGCTACACCTTC
TRBV7-9	TRBJ1-2	-	TRBD1	CASSLATAGTGLRVPGYTF	TGTGCCAGCAGCTTAGCCACCGCCGGGACAGGGCTACGTGTTCCTGGCTACACCTTC
TRBV5-1	TRBJ2-7	-	TRBD1	CASSWTGGPYEQYF	TGCGCCAGCAGCTGGACAGGGGGCCCCTACGAGCAGTACTTC